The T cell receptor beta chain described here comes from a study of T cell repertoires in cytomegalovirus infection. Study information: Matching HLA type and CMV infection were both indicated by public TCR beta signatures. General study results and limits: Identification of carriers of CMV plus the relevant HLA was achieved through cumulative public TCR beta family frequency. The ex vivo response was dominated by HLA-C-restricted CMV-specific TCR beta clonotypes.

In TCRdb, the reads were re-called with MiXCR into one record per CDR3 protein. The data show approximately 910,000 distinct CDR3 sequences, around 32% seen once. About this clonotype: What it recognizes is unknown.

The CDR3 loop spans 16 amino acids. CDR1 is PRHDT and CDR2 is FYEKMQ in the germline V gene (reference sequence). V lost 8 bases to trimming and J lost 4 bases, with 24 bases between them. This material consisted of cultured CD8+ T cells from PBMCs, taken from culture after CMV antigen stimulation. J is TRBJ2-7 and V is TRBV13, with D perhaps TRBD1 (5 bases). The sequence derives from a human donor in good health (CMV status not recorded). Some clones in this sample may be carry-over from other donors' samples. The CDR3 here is CASQSQGSDRAYEQYV. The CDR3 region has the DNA TGTGCCAGCCAATCCCAGGGATCCGACCGCGCATACGAGCAGTACGTC.